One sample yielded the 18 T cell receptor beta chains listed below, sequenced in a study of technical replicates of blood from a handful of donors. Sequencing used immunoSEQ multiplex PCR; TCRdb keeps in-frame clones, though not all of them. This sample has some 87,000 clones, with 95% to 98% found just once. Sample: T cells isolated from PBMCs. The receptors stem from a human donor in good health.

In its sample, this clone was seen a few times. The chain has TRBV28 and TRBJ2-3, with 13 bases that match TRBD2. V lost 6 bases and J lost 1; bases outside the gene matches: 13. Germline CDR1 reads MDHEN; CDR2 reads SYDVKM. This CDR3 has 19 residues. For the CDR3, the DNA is TGTGCCAGCAGAACCGGGGGACTAGCGGGATGGTTGGGCACAGATACGCAGTATTTT. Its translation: CASRTGGLAGWLGTDTQYF.

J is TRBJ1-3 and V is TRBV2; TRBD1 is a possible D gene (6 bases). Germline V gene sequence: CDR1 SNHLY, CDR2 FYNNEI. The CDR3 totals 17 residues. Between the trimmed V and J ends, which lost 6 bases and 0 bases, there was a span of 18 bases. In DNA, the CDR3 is TGTGCCAGCAGACGGTCGACAGGCGGTAGCTCTGGAAACACCATATATTTT. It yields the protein CASRRSTGGSSGNTIYF.

The CDR3 DNA reads TGTGCCAGTAGTACTCCCGGACATGTTTCAGATACGCAGTATTTT. It yields the protein CASSTPGHVSDTQYF. The chain is built from TRBV19 and TRBJ2-3; D is perhaps TRBD1 (5 bases). CDR1 LNHDA and CDR2 SQIVND come from the germline V gene (reference sequence). Trimming took off 4 bases at V and 4 bases at J, with 15 bases between the two ends. This CDR3 has 15 residues.

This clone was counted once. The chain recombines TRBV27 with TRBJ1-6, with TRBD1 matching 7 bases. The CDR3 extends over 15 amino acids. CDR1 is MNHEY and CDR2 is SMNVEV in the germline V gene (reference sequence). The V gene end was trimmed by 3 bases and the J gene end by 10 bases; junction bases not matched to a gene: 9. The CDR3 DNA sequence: TGTGCCAGCAGTTTGAGAGGGGGCATAGACTCACCCCTCCACTTT. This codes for CASSLRGGIDSPLHF.

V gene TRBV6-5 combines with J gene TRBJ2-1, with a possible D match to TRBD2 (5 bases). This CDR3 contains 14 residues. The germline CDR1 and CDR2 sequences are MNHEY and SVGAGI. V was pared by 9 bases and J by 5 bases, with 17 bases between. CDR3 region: CASSGGPYHNEQFF. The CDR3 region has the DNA TGTGCCAGTTCGGGCGGGCCATACCACAATGAGCAGTTCTTC.

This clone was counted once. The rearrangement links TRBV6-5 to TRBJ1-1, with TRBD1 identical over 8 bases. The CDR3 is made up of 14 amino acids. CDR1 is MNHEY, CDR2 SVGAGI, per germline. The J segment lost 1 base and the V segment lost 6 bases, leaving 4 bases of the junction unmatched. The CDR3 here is CASSSRGPNTEAFF. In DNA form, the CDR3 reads TGTGCCAGCAGCAGCAGGGGGCCGAACACTGAAGCTTTCTTT.

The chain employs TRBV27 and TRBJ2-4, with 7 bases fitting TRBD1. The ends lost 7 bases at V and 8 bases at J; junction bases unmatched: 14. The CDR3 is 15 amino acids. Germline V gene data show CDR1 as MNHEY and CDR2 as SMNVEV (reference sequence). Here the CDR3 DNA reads TGTGCCAGCACCTCACTCACAGGGGATTGGGACATTCAGTACTTC. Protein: CASTSLTGDWDIQYF.

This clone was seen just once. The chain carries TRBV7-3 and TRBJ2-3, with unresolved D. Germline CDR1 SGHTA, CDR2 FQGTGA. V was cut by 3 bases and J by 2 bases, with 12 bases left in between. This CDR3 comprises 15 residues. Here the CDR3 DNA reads TGTGCCAGCAGCTTTACCTCCCACTCCACAGATACGCAGTATTTT. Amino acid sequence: CASSFTSHSTDTQYF.

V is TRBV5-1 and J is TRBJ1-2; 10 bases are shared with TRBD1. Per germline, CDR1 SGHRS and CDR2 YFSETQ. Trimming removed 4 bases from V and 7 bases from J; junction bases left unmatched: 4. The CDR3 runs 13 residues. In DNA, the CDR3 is TGCGCCAGCAGCCCCCGACAGGGGGCTGGCTACACCTTC. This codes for CASSPRQGAGYTF. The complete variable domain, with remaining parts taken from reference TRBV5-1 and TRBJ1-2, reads KAGVTQTPRYLIKTRGQQVTLSCSPISGHRSVSWYQQTPGQGLQFLFEYFSETQRNKGNFPGRFSGRQFSNSRSEMNVSTLELGDSALYLCASSPRQGAGYTFGSGTRLTVV.

CDR3 amino acids: CASSLLRGGAYEQYF. The CDR3 nucleotides are TGTGCCAGCAGCTTATTACGGGGGGGAGCCTACGAGCAGTACTTC. The chain combines TRBV7-9 with TRBJ2-7; 8 bases line up with TRBD2. V trimming: 2 bases; J trimming: 2 bases; junction bases outside the gene matches: 5. Germline CDR1 is SEHNR and CDR2 is FQNEAQ (reference sequence). This CDR3 is built from 15 residues. The entire variable domain, with the rest obtained from reference TRBV7-9 and TRBJ2-7, is as follows: DTGVSQNPRHKITKRGQNVTFRCDPISEHNRLYWYRQTLGQGPEFLTYFQNEAQLEKSRLLSDRFSAERPKGSFSTLEIQRTEQGDSAMYLCASSLLRGGAYEQYFGPGTRLTVT.

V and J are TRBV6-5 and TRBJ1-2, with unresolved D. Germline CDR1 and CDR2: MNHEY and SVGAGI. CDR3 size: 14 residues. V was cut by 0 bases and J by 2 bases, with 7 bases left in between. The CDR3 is CASSYSRENYGYTF. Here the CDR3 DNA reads TGTGCCAGCAGTTACTCGAGAGAGAACTATGGCTACACCTTC.

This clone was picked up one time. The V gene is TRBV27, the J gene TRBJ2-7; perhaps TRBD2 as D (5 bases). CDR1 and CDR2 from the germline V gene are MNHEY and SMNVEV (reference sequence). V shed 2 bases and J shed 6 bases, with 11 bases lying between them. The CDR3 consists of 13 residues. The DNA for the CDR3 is TGTGCCAGCAGTTTACGGGGTCCAGCCGAGCAGTACTTC. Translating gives CASSLRGPAEQYF.

CDR3 region: CASSQAGQGPDTEAFF. CDR3 coding DNA: TGCGCCAGCAGCCAAGCCGGTCAGGGGCCGGACACTGAAGCTTTCTTT. The chain combines TRBV4-1 with TRBJ1-1; tentative D call: TRBD1 (6 bases). Germline V gene data show CDR1 as MGHRA and CDR2 as YSYEKL. Trimming took 1 base from V and 3 from J, leaving 15 bases between them. The CDR3 loop spans 16 amino acids.

The CDR3: CSVEVSQGKGFPYGYTF. CDR3 in DNA: TGCAGCGTTGAAGTGTCCCAGGGGAAAGGTTTCCCCTATGGCTACACCTTC. The chain carries TRBV29-1 and TRBJ1-2; D perhaps matches TRBD1 (6 bases). V was trimmed by 1 base and J by 4 bases, leaving 22 bases between them. This CDR3 is built from 17 residues. Germline CDR1 and CDR2: SQVTM and ANQGSEA. Combining the CDR3 with reference TRBV29-1 and TRBJ1-2 gives the whole variable domain SAVISQKPSRDICQRGTSLTIQCQVDSQVTMMFWYRQQPGQSLTLIATANQGSEATYESGFVIDKFPISRPNLTFSTLTVSNMSPEDSSIYLCSVEVSQGKGFPYGYTFGSGTRLTVV.

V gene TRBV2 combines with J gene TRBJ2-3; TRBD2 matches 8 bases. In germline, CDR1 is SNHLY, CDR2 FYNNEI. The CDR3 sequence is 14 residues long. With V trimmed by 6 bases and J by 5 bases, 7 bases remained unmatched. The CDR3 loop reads CASREAGGRDTQYF. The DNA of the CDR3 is TGTGCCAGCAGGGAGGCGGGGGGCAGAGATACGCAGTATTTT.

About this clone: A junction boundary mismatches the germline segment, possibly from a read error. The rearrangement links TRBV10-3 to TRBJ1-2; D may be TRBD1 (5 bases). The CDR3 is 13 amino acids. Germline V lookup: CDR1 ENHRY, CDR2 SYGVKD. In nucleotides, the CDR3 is TGTGCCATCAGTGAACGAGGGGACTATGGCCACACCTTC. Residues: CAISERGDYGHTF.

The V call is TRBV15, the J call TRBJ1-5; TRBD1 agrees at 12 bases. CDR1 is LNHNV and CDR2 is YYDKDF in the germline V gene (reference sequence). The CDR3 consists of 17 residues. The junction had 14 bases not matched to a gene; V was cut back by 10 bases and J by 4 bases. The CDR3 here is CAISSGTGGSLNQPQHF. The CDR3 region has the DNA TGTGCCATAAGCTCCGGGACAGGGGGCTCTTTGAATCAGCCCCAGCATTTT.

The CDR3 coding sequence is TGTGCCAGCAGCCGCGACTGGGAGACCCAGTACTTC. Translation gives CASSRDWETQYF. The chain recombines TRBV6-5 with TRBJ2-5; D is unclear. The germline V gene encodes CDR1 MNHEY and CDR2 SVGAGI. V was trimmed by 6 bases and J by 5 bases, leaving 10 bases between them. CDR3 length: 12 amino acids.